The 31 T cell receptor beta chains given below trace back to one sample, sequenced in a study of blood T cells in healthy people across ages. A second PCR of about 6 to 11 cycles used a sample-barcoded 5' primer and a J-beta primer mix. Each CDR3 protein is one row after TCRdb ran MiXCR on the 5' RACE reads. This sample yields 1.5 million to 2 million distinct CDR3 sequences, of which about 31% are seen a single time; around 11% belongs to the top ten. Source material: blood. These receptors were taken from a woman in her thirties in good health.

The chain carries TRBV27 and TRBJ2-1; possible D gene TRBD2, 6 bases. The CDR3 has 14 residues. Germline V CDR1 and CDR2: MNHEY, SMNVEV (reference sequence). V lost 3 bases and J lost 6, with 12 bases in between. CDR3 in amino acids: CASSFNGRGNEQFF. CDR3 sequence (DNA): TGTGCCAGCAGTTTCAACGGGAGAGGCAATGAGCAGTTCTTC.

CDR3 sequence: CASSQGPPGDEQFF. CDR3 nucleotides: TGTGCCAGCAGCCAGGGACCACCGGGCGATGAGCAGTTCTTC. The chain links TRBV28 to TRBJ2-1; D assignment may be TRBD1 or TRBD2 (5 bases each). V lost 6 bases to trimming and J lost 8 bases, with 17 bases between them. This CDR3 region has 14 residues. Germline V CDR1 and CDR2: MDHEN, SYDVKM.

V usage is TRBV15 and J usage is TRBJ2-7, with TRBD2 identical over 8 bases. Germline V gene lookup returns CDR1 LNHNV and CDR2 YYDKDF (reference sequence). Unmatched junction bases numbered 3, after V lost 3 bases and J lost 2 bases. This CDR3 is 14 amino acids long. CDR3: CATSRSGSAYEQYF. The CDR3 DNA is TGTGCCACCAGCAGGAGCGGGAGCGCCTACGAGCAGTACTTC.

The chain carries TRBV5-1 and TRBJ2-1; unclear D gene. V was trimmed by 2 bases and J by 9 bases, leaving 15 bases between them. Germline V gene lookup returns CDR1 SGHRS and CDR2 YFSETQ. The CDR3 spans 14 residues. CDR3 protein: CASSFGRSGSEQFF. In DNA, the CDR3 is TGCGCCAGCAGCTTCGGCAGATCAGGAAGTGAGCAGTTCTTC.

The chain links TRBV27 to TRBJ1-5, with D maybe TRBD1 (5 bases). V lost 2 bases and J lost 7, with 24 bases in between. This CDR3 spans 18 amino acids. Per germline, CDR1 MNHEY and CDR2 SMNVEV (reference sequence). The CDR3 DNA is TGTGCCAGCAGTTTAGTGTGCGGGACCGGGGTCGTTGGGCAGCCCCAGCATTTT. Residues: CASSLVCGTGVVGQPQHF.

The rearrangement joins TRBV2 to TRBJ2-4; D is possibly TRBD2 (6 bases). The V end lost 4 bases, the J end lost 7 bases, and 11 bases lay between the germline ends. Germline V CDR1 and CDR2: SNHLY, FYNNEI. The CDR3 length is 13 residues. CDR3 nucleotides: TGTGCCAGCAGTGGTCACGGGAGCAACATTCAGTACTTC. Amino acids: CASSGHGSNIQYF.

CDR3 coding DNA: TGTGCCAGCCTTCCCAGGATAGCGGGAAACAATGAGCAGTTCTTC. Translated: CASLPRIAGNNEQFF. The rearrangement joins TRBV2 to TRBJ2-1; 8 bases agree with TRBD2. The CDR3 runs to 15 residues. CDR1 SNHLY and CDR2 FYNNEI come from the germline V gene. J gave up 5 bases and V 8 bases, and 11 bases lay outside the gene matches.

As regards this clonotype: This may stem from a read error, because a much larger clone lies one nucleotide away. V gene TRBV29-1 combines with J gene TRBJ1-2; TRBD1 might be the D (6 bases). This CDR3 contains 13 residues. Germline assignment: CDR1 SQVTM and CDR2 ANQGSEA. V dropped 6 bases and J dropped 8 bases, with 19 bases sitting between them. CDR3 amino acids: CSVERDNERGYTF. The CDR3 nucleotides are TGCAGCGTAGAACGGGACAACGAGCGAGGCTACACCTTC. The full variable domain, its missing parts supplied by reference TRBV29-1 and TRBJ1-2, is SAVISQKPSRDICQRGTSLTIQCQVDSQVTMMFWYRQQPGQSLTLIATANQGSEATYESGFVIDKFPISRPNLTFSTLTVSNMSPEDSSIYLCSVERDNERGYTFGSGTRLTVV.

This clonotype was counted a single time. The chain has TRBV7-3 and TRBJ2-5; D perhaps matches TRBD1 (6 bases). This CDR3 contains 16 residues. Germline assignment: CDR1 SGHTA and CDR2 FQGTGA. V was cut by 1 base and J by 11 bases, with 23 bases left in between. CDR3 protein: CASSLSQGIGYNEQYF. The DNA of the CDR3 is TGTGCCAGCAGCTTAAGCCAGGGGATAGGGTACAATGAGCAGTACTTC.

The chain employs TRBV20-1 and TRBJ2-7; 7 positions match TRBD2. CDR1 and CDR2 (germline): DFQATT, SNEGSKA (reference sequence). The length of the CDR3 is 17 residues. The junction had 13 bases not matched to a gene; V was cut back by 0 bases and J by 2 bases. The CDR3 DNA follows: TGCAGTGCTAGAGATGGGGTAGCGGGCATACGTACCTACGAGCAGTACTTC. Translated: CSARDGVAGIRTYEQYF.

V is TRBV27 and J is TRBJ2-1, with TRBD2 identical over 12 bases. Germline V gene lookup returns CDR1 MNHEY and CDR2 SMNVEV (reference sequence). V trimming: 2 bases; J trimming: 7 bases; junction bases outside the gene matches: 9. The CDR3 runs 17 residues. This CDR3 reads CASSLILAGGLWNEQFF. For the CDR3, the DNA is TGTGCCAGCAGTTTAATCCTAGCGGGAGGGCTTTGGAATGAGCAGTTCTTC.

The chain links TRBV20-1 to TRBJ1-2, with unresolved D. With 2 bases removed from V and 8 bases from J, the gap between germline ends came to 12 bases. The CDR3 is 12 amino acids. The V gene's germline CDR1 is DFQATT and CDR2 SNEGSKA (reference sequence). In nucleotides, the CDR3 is TGCAGTGCTAGATCCCTTAGGCAGGGCTACACCTTC. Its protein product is CSARSLRQGYTF.

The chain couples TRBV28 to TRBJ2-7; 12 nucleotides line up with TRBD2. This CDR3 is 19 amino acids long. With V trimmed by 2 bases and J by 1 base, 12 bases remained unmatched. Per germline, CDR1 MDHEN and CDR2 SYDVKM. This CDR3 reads CASSLRAGLAGKESYEQYF. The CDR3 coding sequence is TGTGCCAGCAGTTTACGAGCTGGACTAGCGGGAAAGGAATCCTACGAGCAGTACTTC. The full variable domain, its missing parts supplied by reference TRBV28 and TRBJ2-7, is DVKVTQSSRYLVKRTGEKVFLECVQDMDHENMFWYRQDPGLGLRLIYFSYDVKMKEKGDIPEGYSVSREKKERFSLILESASTNQTSMYLCASSLRAGLAGKESYEQYFGPGTRLTVT.

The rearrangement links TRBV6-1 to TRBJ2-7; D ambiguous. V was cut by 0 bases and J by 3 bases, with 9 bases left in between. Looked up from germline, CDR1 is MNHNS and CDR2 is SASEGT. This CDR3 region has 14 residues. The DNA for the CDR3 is TGTGCCAGCAGTGAAGCTTTTGAGTTCTACGAGCAGTACTTC. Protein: CASSEAFEFYEQYF.

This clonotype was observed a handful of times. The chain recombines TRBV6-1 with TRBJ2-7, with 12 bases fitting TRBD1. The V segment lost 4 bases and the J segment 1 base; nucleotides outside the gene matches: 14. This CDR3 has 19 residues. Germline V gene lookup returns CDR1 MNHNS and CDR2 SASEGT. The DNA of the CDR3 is TGTGCCAGCAGTGTCCTACTTGGGACAGGGGGCTTAGTTTCCTACGAGCAGTACTTC. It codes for CASSVLLGTGGLVSYEQYF.

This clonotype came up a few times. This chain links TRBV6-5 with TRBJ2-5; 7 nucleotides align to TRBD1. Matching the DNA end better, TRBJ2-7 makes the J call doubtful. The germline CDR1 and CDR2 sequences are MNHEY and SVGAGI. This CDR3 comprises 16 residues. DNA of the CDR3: TGTGCCAGCAGTCCCTCCGCGACAGGGAGAGGCTACGAGCAGTACTTC. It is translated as CASSPSATGRGYEQYF.

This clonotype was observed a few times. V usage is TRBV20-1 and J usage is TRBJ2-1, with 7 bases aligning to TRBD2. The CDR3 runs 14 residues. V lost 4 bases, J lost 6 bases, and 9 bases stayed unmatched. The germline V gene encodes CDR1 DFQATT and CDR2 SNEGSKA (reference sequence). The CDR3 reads CSATIGTTSNEQFF. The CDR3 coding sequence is TGCAGTGCTACGATCGGGACTACTTCCAATGAGCAGTTCTTC.

The DNA for the CDR3 is TGTGCCAGCAGCCAAGTTTTGAGTGGAAACACCATATATTTT. It specifies CASSQVLSGNTIYF. The gene calls are TRBV14 and TRBJ1-3; D unclear. The V gene lost 1 base and the J gene lost 3 bases, with 7 bases spanning the gap. The CDR3 has 14 residues. In germline, CDR1 is SGHDN, CDR2 FVKESK.

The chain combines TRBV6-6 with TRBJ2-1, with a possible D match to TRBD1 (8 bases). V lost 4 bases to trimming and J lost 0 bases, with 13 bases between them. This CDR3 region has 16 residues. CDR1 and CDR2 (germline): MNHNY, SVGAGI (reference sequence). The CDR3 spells CASSSDREGSYNEQFF. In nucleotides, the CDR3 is TGTGCCAGCAGTTCGGACAGGGAGGGCTCCTACAATGAGCAGTTCTTC.

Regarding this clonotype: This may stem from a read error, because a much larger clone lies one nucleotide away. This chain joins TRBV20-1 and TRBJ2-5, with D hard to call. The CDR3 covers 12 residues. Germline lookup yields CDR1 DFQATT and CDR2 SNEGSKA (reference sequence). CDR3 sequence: CGASGSRETQYF. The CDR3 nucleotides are TGCGGTGCTAGTGGTAGCCGGGAGACCCAGTACTTC.

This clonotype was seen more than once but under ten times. The chain's CDR3 is CASSGDRTNTGELFF. CDR3 in DNA: TGTGCCAGCAGTGGGGACAGGACGAACACCGGGGAGCTGTTTTTT. This chain links TRBV27 with TRBJ2-2, with 8 bases that match TRBD1. The V segment lost 5 bases and the J segment 0 bases; nucleotides outside the gene matches: 2. There are 15 residues in the CDR3. Germline CDR1 reads MNHEY; CDR2 reads SMNVEV (reference sequence).

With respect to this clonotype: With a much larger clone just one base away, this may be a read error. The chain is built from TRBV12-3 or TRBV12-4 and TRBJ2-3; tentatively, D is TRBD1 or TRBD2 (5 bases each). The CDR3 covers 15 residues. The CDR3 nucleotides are TGTGCCAGCAGTTACACCCCGGGGAGCACAGGTACGCAGTATTTT. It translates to CASSYTPGSTGTQYF.

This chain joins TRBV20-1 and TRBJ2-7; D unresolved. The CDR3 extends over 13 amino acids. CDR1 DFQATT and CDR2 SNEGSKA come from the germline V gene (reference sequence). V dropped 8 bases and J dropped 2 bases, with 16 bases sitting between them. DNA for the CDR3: TGCAGTACTCAAATTCCCCCCACCTACGAGCAGTACTTC. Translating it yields CSTQIPPTYEQYF.

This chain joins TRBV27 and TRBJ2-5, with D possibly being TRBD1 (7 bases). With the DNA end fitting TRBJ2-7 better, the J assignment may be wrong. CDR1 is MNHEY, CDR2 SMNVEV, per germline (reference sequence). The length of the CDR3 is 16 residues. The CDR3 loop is CASSASAGQTGLEQYF. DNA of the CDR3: TGTGCCAGCAGTGCCTCTGCGGGACAGACTGGGCTCGAGCAGTACTTC.

CDR3 DNA: TGTGCCAGCAGCCCCGGGACGTTGGTCTACAATGAGCAGTTCTTC. This sequence encodes CASSPGTLVYNEQFF. The chain is built from TRBV3-1 and TRBJ2-1; D tentatively fits TRBD1 or TRBD2 (5 bases each). V dropped 4 bases and J dropped 3 bases, with 13 bases sitting between them. The germline gives CDR1 LGHDT, CDR2 YNNKEL (reference sequence). CDR3 length equals 15 residues.

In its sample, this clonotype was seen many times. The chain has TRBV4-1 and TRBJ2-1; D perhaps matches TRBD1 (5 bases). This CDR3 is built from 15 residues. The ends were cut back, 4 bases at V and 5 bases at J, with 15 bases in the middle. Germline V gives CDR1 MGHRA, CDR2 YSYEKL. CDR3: CASSPRTAGNNEQFF. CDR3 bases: TGCGCCAGCAGCCCTAGAACCGCAGGGAACAATGAGCAGTTCTTC.

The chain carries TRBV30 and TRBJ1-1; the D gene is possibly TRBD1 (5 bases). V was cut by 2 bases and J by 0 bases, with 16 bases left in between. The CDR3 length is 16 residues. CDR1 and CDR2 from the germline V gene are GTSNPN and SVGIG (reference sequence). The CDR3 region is CAWSKTQGLMNTEAFF. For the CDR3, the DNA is TGTGCCTGGAGTAAGACCCAGGGACTAATGAACACTGAAGCTTTCTTT.

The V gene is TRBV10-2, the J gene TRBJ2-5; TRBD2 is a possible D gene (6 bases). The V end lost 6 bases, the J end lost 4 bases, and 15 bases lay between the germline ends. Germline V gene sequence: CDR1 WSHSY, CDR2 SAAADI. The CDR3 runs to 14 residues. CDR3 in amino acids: CASSGTRGGETQYF. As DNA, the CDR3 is TGCGCCAGCAGCGGTACGCGGGGCGGAGAGACCCAGTACTTC.

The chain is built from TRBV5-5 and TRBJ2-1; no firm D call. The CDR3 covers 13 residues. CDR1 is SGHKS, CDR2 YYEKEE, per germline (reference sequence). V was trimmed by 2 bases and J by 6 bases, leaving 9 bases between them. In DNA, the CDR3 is TGTGCCAGCAGCTTTACTGGACCCAATGAGCAGTTCTTC. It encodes CASSFTGPNEQFF.

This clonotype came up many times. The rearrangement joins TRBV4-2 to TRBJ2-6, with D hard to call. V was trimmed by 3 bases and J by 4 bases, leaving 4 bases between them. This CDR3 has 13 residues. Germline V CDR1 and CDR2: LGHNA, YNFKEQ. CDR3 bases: TGTGCCAGCAGCCAGCAAGGGGCCAACGTCCTGACTTTC. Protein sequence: CASSQQGANVLTF.

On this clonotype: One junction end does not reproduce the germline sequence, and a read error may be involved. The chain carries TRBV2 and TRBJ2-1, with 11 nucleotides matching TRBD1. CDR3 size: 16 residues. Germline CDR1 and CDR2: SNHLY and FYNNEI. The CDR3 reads CASINAPGQGVNEQFF. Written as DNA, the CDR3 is TGTGCCAGCATAAACGCACCGGGACAGGGGGTCAATGAGCAGTTCTTT.